Following are 21 T cell receptor beta chains from one sample sequenced in a study of cytotoxic CD8 clonotypes in ibrutinib-treated CLL. Only in-frame clones appear in the TCRdb table, and some are missing; sequencing was by immunoSEQ multiplex PCR. The sample records around 330,000 clones, approximately 67% being singletons. The material was PBMCs, obtained after 36 months of ibrutinib treatment. These receptors originate from a human donor with chronic lymphocytic leukemia.

This clone was seen only a few times. The rearrangement links TRBV5-1 to TRBJ1-1; the match to TRBD1 covers 8 bases. The CDR3 sequence is 16 residues long. Germline values: CDR1 SGHRS, CDR2 YFSETQ. The junction had 5 bases not matched to a gene; V was cut back by 0 bases and J by 1 base. The CDR3, as DNA: TGCGCCAGCAGCTTGGCTCTGACAGGGGCGAACACTGAAGCTTTCTTT. Translating it yields CASSLALTGANTEAFF. Full variable domain (missing parts from reference TRBV5-1 and TRBJ1-1): KAGVTQTPRYLIKTRGQQVTLSCSPISGHRSVSWYQQTPGQGLQFLFEYFSETQRNKGNFPGRFSGRQFSNSRSEMNVSTLELGDSALYLCASSLALTGANTEAFFGQGTRLTVV.

This clone has just a few counts. This chain links TRBV6-5 with TRBJ2-7; no firm D call. The V gene lost 6 bases and the J gene lost 12 bases, with 18 bases spanning the gap. The CDR3 is 12 residues long. Germline V gives CDR1 MNHEY, CDR2 SVGAGI. This CDR3 is CASSPTGLPGYF. CDR3 nucleotide sequence: TGTGCCAGCAGCCCAACGGGCCTCCCCGGGTACTTC.

The chain employs TRBV9 and TRBJ2-3; no reliable D call. The CDR3 is 16 residues long. Trimming cost V 1 base and J 0 bases, with 12 bases left between them. Looked up from germline, CDR1 is SGDLS and CDR2 is YYNGEE. The CDR3 nucleotides read TGTGCCAGCAGCGTAACAATCGGACCTAGCACAGATACGCAGTATTTT. It yields the protein CASSVTIGPSTDTQYF. Together with reference TRBV9 and TRBJ2-3, the CDR3 gives the full variable domain: DSGVTQTPKHLITATGQRVTLRCSPRSGDLSVYWYQQSLDQGLQFLIQYYNGEERAKGNILERFSAQQFPDLHSELNLSSLELGDSALYFCASSVTIGPSTDTQYFGPGTRLTVL.

The chain links TRBV18 to TRBJ1-5; D may be TRBD1 (5 bases). Trimming shortened V by 1 base and J by 7 bases, and 20 bases separated the two germline ends. This CDR3 has 17 residues. From germline, CDR1 is KGHSH and CDR2 LQKENI. The CDR3: CASSPRQTWAGRQPQHF. The CDR3 bases are TGTGCCAGCTCACCACGACAGACGTGGGCCGGTCGACAGCCCCAGCATTTT.

The chain is built from TRBV20-1 and TRBJ2-7, with a tentative D call TRBD2 (5 bases). Germline assignment: CDR1 DFQATT and CDR2 SNEGSKA (reference sequence). This CDR3 spans 11 amino acids. V lost 2 bases, J lost 9 bases, and 11 bases lay in between. The CDR3 DNA reads as TGCAGTGCTAGACGCGGGTTTTGGCAGTACTTC. Amino acids: CSARRGFWQYF.

V is TRBV6-5 and J is TRBJ1-6; D is unresolved. CDR3 length: 14 amino acids. V was clipped by 0 bases and J by 7 bases, with 7 bases between them. CDR1 is MNHEY, CDR2 SVGAGI, per germline. CDR3 loop: CASSYSGLNSPLHF. The CDR3 nucleotides read TGTGCCAGCAGTTACTCGGGCCTGAATTCACCCCTCCACTTT.

This sequence joins TRBV13 and TRBJ2-3; D not resolved. The germline V gene encodes CDR1 PRHDT and CDR2 FYEKMQ (reference sequence). This CDR3 spans 13 amino acids. The V end lost 5 bases, the J end lost 0 bases, and 6 bases lay between the germline ends. This chain's CDR3 is CASSLPSTDTQYF. The CDR3, as DNA: TGTGCCAGCAGCCTCCCTAGCACAGATACGCAGTATTTT.

J is TRBJ2-7 and V is TRBV5-1; 7 bases match TRBD1. The J segment lost 6 bases and the V segment lost 4 bases, leaving 16 bases of the junction unmatched. This CDR3 has 16 amino acids. Per the germline V gene, CDR1 is SGHRS and CDR2 is YFSETQ. Here the CDR3 reads CASSLIHRQGRTEQYF. The CDR3 DNA is TGCGCCAGCAGCCTCATCCACCGACAGGGTCGTACCGAGCAGTACTTC.

This clone was picked up a small number of times. The V and J genes are TRBV29-1 and TRBJ2-7, with D tentatively TRBD2 (5 bases). The V and J ends lost 5 bases and 2 bases respectively, with 10 bases between them. CDR1 is SQVTM, CDR2 ANQGSEA, per germline. The CDR3 contains 12 residues. CDR3 sequence (DNA): TGCAGCGTTCGGGGTTTCACCTACGAGCAGTACTTC. It yields the protein CSVRGFTYEQYF.

The V gene is TRBV9, the J gene TRBJ1-3; a weak D match, TRBD1 (5 bases). The CDR3 loop spans 15 amino acids. V lost 2 bases to trimming and J lost 0 bases, with 9 bases between them. In germline, CDR1 is SGDLS, CDR2 YYNGEE. The CDR3 here is CASSVRGHSGNTIYF. DNA of the CDR3: TGTGCCAGCAGCGTGAGGGGCCACTCTGGAAACACCATATATTTT.

This clone was recorded a few times. This sequence joins TRBV4-1 and TRBJ1-2; no clear D gene. Germline V gene lookup returns CDR1 MGHRA and CDR2 YSYEKL. This CDR3 has 14 residues. Trimming cost V 5 bases and J 2 bases, with 12 bases left between them. CDR3 bases: TGCGCCAGCAGCTTCCGGGCCGAGAACTATGGCTACACCTTC. Amino acid sequence: CASSFRAENYGYTF.

This chain links TRBV7-6 with TRBJ2-3; 8 nucleotides align to TRBD2. CDR1 is SGHVS and CDR2 is FNYEAQ in the germline V gene. J was trimmed by 5 bases and V by 5 bases; bases with no gene match: 6. The length of the CDR3 is 14 residues. The CDR3 region has the DNA TGTGCCAGCAGCCGCGGGGGGCGAGGAGATACGCAGTATTTT. It yields the protein CASSRGGRGDTQYF.

J is TRBJ1-2 and V is TRBV4-2, with 7 bases lining up with TRBD1. Germline V gene data show CDR1 as LGHNA and CDR2 as YNFKEQ. The CDR3 consists of 14 residues. J lost 3 bases, V lost 2 bases, and 3 bases had no gene match. The CDR3 spells CASSQTGDHYGYTF. The DNA for the CDR3 is TGTGCCAGCAGCCAAACAGGGGATCACTATGGCTACACCTTC.

This clone occurred a few times. This chain uses TRBV10-3 with TRBJ1-2; 8 bases line up with TRBD1. The germline V gene encodes CDR1 ENHRY and CDR2 SYGVKD. This CDR3 comprises 14 residues. V was pared by 6 bases and J by 8 bases, with 11 bases of the junction left unmatched. The CDR3 region is CAIRSDRAARGYTF. The CDR3, as DNA: TGTGCCATCAGATCGGACAGGGCGGCGCGGGGCTACACCTTC.

This chain uses TRBV21-1 with TRBJ2-7. TRBV21-1 counts as a pseudogene. This CDR3 has 13 amino acids. The CDR3 coding sequence is TGTGCCAGCACCCATGGGACCCACTACGAGCAGTACTTC. Its protein is CASTHGTHYEQYF.

This clone was counted between two and nine times. The rearrangement links TRBV28 to TRBJ2-7, with TRBD2 matching 13 bases. Looked up from germline, CDR1 is MDHEN and CDR2 is SYDVKM. Trimming at V came to 5 bases and at J to 4 bases, leaving 8 bases not matched to a gene. This CDR3 spans 16 amino acids. CDR3 in DNA: TGTGCCAGCAGTCCTCCGGGACTAGCGGGACCATACGAGCAGTACTTC. Its translation: CASSPPGLAGPYEQYF.

CDR3 nucleotides: TGTGCCAGCAGACCCATCGGGCGGGAGGGACCGAACACCGGGGAGCTGTTTTTT. This gives the protein CASRPIGREGPNTGELFF. V and J are TRBV11-2 and TRBJ2-2; the match to TRBD2 covers 9 bases. Trimming cost V 6 bases and J 0 bases; bases outside gene matches: 11. Germline-derived CDR1 and CDR2 are SGHAT and FQNNGV. The CDR3 runs 18 residues.

This sequence joins TRBV28 and TRBJ2-7, with D perhaps matching TRBD1 or TRBD2 (5 bases each). Germline CDR1 MDHEN, CDR2 SYDVKM. Trimming removed 5 bases at V and 5 bases at J, with 16 bases between. The CDR3 runs 14 residues. CDR3 in amino acids: CASSRTGTRDEQYF. CDR3 bases: TGTGCCAGCAGTAGAACCGGGACCAGGGACGAGCAGTACTTC.

V is TRBV5-6 and J is TRBJ2-1, with 8 bases matching TRBD2. The V gene end was trimmed by 0 bases and the J gene end by 2 bases; junction bases not matched to a gene: 4. CDR1 is SGHDT and CDR2 is YYEEEE in the germline V gene. The CDR3 extends over 16 amino acids. The CDR3 protein is CASSLVASGPYNEQFF. The CDR3 nucleotides are TGTGCCAGCAGCTTGGTGGCTAGCGGGCCCTACAATGAGCAGTTCTTC.

The chain links TRBV10-2 to TRBJ2-7, with TRBD2 as a possible D gene (5 bases). V shed 9 bases and J shed 0 bases, with 12 bases lying between them. In germline, CDR1 is WSHSY, CDR2 SAAADI. The length of the CDR3 is 13 residues. The CDR3 DNA sequence: TGCGCCAGTTCAACCGGGATCTCCTACGAGCAGTACTTC. Its protein is CASSTGISYEQYF.

The J gene is TRBJ2-2, the V gene TRBV13; 10 bases agree with TRBD2. V lost 2 bases and J lost 3; bases outside the gene matches: 9. CDR3 size: 18 residues. Germline V gene sequence: CDR1 PRHDT, CDR2 FYEKMQ (reference sequence). The CDR3 DNA is TGTGCCAGCAGCTTACCGGGGCTAGCGGGGGACGACACCGGGGAGCTGTTTTTT. As protein: CASSLPGLAGDDTGELFF.